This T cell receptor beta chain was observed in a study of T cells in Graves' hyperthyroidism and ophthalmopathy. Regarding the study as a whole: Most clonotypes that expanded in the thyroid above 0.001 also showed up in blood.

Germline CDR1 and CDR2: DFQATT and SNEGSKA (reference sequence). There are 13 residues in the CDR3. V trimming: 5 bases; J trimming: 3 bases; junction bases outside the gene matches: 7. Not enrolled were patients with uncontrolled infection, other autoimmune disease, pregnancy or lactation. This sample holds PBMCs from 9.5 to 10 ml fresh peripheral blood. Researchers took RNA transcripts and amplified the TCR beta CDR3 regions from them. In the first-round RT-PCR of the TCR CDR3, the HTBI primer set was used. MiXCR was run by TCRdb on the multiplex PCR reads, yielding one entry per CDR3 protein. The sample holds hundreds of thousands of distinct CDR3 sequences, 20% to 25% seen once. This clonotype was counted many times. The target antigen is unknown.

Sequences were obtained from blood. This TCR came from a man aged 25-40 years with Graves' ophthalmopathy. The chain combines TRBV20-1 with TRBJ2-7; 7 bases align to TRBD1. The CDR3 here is CSAGQVGYYEQYF. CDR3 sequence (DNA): TGCAGTGCTGGACAGGTGGGTTACTACGAGCAGTACTTC.